This T cell receptor (beta chain) originates from a study of OX40 agonist ivuxolimab in advanced cancers. For the study at large: Previous treatment with anti-PD-1, anti-PD-L1 or anti-CTLA-4 therapy was allowed; 40% had received some.

Study observations and caveats: Clonal expansion in partial responders at 0.1-3.0 mg/kg ranked among the lowest. With doses of 0.1 to 3.0 mg/kg, CD4+ and CD8+ blood T cells had undergone clonal expansion by week 6.

As for this clone: Antigen specificity is unknown.

The table came from immunoSEQ multiplex PCR; TCRdb's copy has only in-frame clones and leaves some out. The data contain about 30,000 clones, over 60% of them seen just once; the ten biggest clones take up less than 25%. V lost 4 bases and J lost 5; bases outside the gene matches: 8. Looked up from germline, CDR1 is SGHNT and CDR2 is YYREEE (reference sequence). The CDR3 sequence is 14 residues long. Researchers took blood at baseline, on cycle 4 day 1, and on cycle 7 day 1. The starting material was CD4+ or CD8+ T cells sorted from blood, obtained in a trial of the OX40 agonist ivuxolimab. This clonotype was sampled from an adult with an advanced solid tumor such as melanoma, head and neck, liver or kidney cancer. The chain recombines TRBV5-4 with TRBJ2-5, with 7 bases lining up with TRBD1. CDR3 amino acids: CASSARNRGETQYF. In DNA, the CDR3 is TGTGCCAGCAGCGCCCGAAACAGGGGTGAGACCCAGTACTTC.